These T cell receptor beta chains were read from a single sample in a study of human T cells and chemical hapten exposure. TCRdb passed the RACE reads through MiXCR, listing each CDR3 protein once. The data contain about 160,000 distinct CDR3 sequences, approximately 30% of them singletons. The sample in question was whole blood, obtained in connection with sensitization to the hapten diphenylcyclopropenone (DPC). Receptors were obtained from a woman between 18 and 30 years old with alopecia areata. Some clones in this sample may be carry-over from other donors' samples. Each CDR3 is given with its conserved first and last residue. A D gene is named only where the DNA matches it firmly. Clone size is stated in some rows and not others, as once, few, many or a class when expanded.

d_call: NA; j_call: TRBJ2-1; clone_size: NA; v_call: TRBV6-2/TRBV6-3; cdr3_nt: TGTGCCAGCAGTTACGGTCTCTGGAATGAGCAGTTCTTC; cdr3_aa: CASSYGLWNEQFF
d_call: NA; j_call: TRBJ1-1; clone_size: NA; v_call: TRBV4-3; cdr3_nt: TGCGCCAGCAGCCAATCGCCGAACACTGAAGCTTTCTTT; cdr3_aa: CASSQSPNTEAFF
d_call: NA; j_call: TRBJ2-7; clone_size: NA; v_call: TRBV7-9; cdr3_nt: TGTGCCAGCAGCGCCCAGCCGGACAGCCCCTACGAGCAGTACTTC; cdr3_aa: CASSAQPDSPYEQYF
d_call: TRBD1; j_call: TRBJ1-1; clone_size: NA; v_call: TRBV29-1; cdr3_nt: TGCAGCGTTGAAGTGGGAGATAGGGGGCGTGTGAACACTGAAGCTTTCTTT; cdr3_aa: CSVEVGDRGRVNTEAFF
d_call: TRBD2; j_call: TRBJ2-1; clone_size: few; v_call: TRBV10-3; cdr3_nt: TGTGCCAGCGGACTAGAATCCTACAATGAGCAGTTCTTC; cdr3_aa: CASGLESYNEQFF
d_call: TRBD1; j_call: TRBJ1-5; clone_size: few; v_call: TRBV20-1; cdr3_nt: TGCAGTGCTAAATCGGACAGGCCACAGGAGCCCCAGCATTTT; cdr3_aa: CSAKSDRPQEPQHF
d_call: TRBD1; j_call: TRBJ2-1; clone_size: few; v_call: TRBV7-2; cdr3_nt: TGTGCCAGCAGCTCACGGGACAGGCCCTACAATGAGCAGTTCTTC; cdr3_aa: CASSSRDRPYNEQFF
d_call: NA; j_call: TRBJ2-7; clone_size: NA; v_call: TRBV5-1; cdr3_nt: TGCGCCAGCAGCCCGGACCGCAACGAGCAGTACTTC; cdr3_aa: CASSPDRNEQYF
d_call: NA; j_call: TRBJ1-1; clone_size: few; v_call: TRBV20-1; cdr3_nt: TGCAGTGCTCTACTCCCTGGGCGGATGAACACTGAAGCTTTCTTT; cdr3_aa: CSALLPGRMNTEAFF
d_call: NA; j_call: TRBJ1-2; clone_size: NA; v_call: TRBV18; cdr3_nt: TGTGCCAGCTCACCAGCCCTGGGAGAAAGCTATGGCTACACCTTC; cdr3_aa: CASSPALGESYGYTF
d_call: NA; j_call: TRBJ1-2; clone_size: NA; v_call: TRBV5-1; cdr3_nt: TGCGCCAGCAGCTTGGGGCAGGGAGAAGGCTACACCTTC; cdr3_aa: CASSLGQGEGYTF
d_call: NA; j_call: TRBJ1-1; clone_size: few; v_call: TRBV9; cdr3_nt: TGTGCCAGCAGCGCCCAGACGGGGACTGAAGCTTTCTTT; cdr3_aa: CASSAQTGTEAFF
d_call: NA; j_call: TRBJ1-2; clone_size: few; v_call: TRBV29-1; cdr3_nt: TGCAGCGTGGGGCTCCGGGGACGGACTAACTATGGCTACACCTTC; cdr3_aa: CSVGLRGRTNYGYTF
d_call: NA; j_call: TRBJ1-1; clone_size: NA; v_call: TRBV5-1; cdr3_nt: TGCGCCAGCTCCGGGCTCCGGAGCACTGAAGCTTTCTTT; cdr3_aa: CASSGLRSTEAFF
d_call: NA; j_call: TRBJ2-5; clone_size: NA; v_call: TRBV27; cdr3_nt: TGTGCCAGCAGCGCTTGGGAGGAGGGCTCAGGGACCCAGTACTTC; cdr3_aa: CASSAWEEGSGTQYF
d_call: NA; j_call: TRBJ2-7; clone_size: NA; v_call: TRBV7-2; cdr3_nt: TGTGCCAGCAGCGTCGTAGGGCGGAGCGAGCAGTACTTC; cdr3_aa: CASSVVGRSEQYF
d_call: NA; j_call: TRBJ2-7; clone_size: NA; v_call: TRBV9; cdr3_nt: TGTGCCAGCAGCGTAGAAGTAGCTGGCGAGCAGTACTTC; cdr3_aa: CASSVEVAGEQYF
d_call: NA; j_call: TRBJ2-7; clone_size: NA; v_call: TRBV9; cdr3_nt: TGTGCCAGCAGCCTCCCCCTTCGCGTACTGAGCTCCTACGAGCAGTACTTC; cdr3_aa: CASSLPLRVLSSYEQYF
d_call: TRBD2; j_call: TRBJ2-5; clone_size: NA; v_call: TRBV27; cdr3_nt: TGTGCCAGCAGTAGAGGGACTAGCGGGAGCGAGACCCAGTACTTC; cdr3_aa: CASSRGTSGSETQYF
d_call: NA; j_call: TRBJ2-1; clone_size: few; v_call: TRBV20-1; cdr3_nt: TGCAGTGCTAGTGGGCTGGGGAACGAGCAGTTCTTC; cdr3_aa: CSASGLGNEQFF
d_call: NA; j_call: TRBJ1-2; clone_size: few; v_call: TRBV20-1; cdr3_nt: TGCAGTGCTAGAGATCGCCAATCAGCTAACTATGGCTACACCTTC; cdr3_aa: CSARDRQSANYGYTF
d_call: NA; j_call: TRBJ2-2; clone_size: NA; v_call: TRBV7-2; cdr3_nt: TGTGCCAGCAGCGTGACAACAGGGAACACCGGGGAGCTGTTTTTT; cdr3_aa: CASSVTTGNTGELFF
d_call: NA; j_call: TRBJ2-2; clone_size: NA; v_call: TRBV4-3; cdr3_nt: TGCGCCAGCAGCCAAGGCCGCACAGGGTACACCGGGGAGCTGTTTTTT; cdr3_aa: CASSQGRTGYTGELFF
d_call: NA; j_call: TRBJ1-1; clone_size: NA; v_call: TRBV5-1; cdr3_nt: TGCGCCAGCAGCATCCGACTGAACACTGAAGCTTTCTTT; cdr3_aa: CASSIRLNTEAFF
d_call: NA; j_call: TRBJ2-7; clone_size: NA; v_call: TRBV20-1; cdr3_nt: TGCAGTGCTAGTGCCAAGACCCCTAATTCCGAGCAGTACTTC; cdr3_aa: CSASAKTPNSEQYF
d_call: TRBD2; j_call: TRBJ2-2; clone_size: NA; v_call: TRBV27; cdr3_nt: TGTGCCAGCAGTTCCTTATCCCGGGGGGCCGGGGAGCTGTTTTTT; cdr3_aa: CASSSLSRGAGELFF
d_call: TRBD1; j_call: TRBJ2-7; clone_size: few; v_call: TRBV29-1; cdr3_nt: TGCAGCGCCTCACCTGGGACAGGGGACTACGAGCAGTACTTC; cdr3_aa: CSASPGTGDYEQYF
d_call: NA; j_call: TRBJ2-7; clone_size: few; v_call: TRBV4-1; cdr3_nt: TGCGCCAGCAGCCAGGGGTTCAATGATGGCGTCTCCTACGAGCAGTACTTC; cdr3_aa: CASSQGFNDGVSYEQYF
d_call: NA; j_call: TRBJ1-4; clone_size: NA; v_call: TRBV27; cdr3_nt: TGTGCCAGCAGCTACAACGGGATCCAAGGGGGAAAACTGTTTTTT; cdr3_aa: CASSYNGIQGGKLFF
d_call: NA; j_call: TRBJ1-4; clone_size: NA; v_call: TRBV7-2; cdr3_nt: TGTGCCAGCAGCTTCGACAGTGAAAAACTGTTTTTT; cdr3_aa: CASSFDSEKLFF
d_call: NA; j_call: TRBJ2-1; clone_size: few; v_call: TRBV14; cdr3_nt: TGTGCCAGCAGCCAAGATTGGGGTGGGGATGAGCAGTTCTTC; cdr3_aa: CASSQDWGGDEQFF
d_call: NA; j_call: TRBJ1-5; clone_size: once; v_call: TRBV12-3/TRBV12-4; cdr3_nt: TGTGCCAGCACCCCCTATGCTAGCAATCAGCCCCAGCATTTT; cdr3_aa: CASTPYASNQPQHF
d_call: NA; j_call: TRBJ1-3; clone_size: NA; v_call: TRBV20-1; cdr3_nt: TGCAGTGCCCCCGACAGTGGAAACACCATATATTTT; cdr3_aa: CSAPDSGNTIYF
d_call: TRBD1; j_call: TRBJ2-7; clone_size: NA; v_call: TRBV29-1; cdr3_nt: TGCAGCGCTGGGGACAGGCTAAGCTCCTACGAGCAGTACTTC; cdr3_aa: CSAGDRLSSYEQYF
d_call: NA; j_call: TRBJ1-1; clone_size: many; v_call: TRBV29-1; cdr3_nt: TGCAGCACAACCTACTCGACAGGAATGAACACTGAAGCTTTCTTT; cdr3_aa: CSTTYSTGMNTEAFF
d_call: TRBD1; j_call: TRBJ2-4; clone_size: NA; v_call: TRBV11-2; cdr3_nt: TGTGCCAGCAGCCCCACGACAGGGCTAGCCAAAAACATTCAGTACTTC; cdr3_aa: CASSPTTGLAKNIQYF
d_call: NA; j_call: TRBJ1-5; clone_size: NA; v_call: TRBV6-2/TRBV6-3; cdr3_nt: TGTGCCAGCAACCTGGACGGGGGAACGCAGCAGCCCCAGCATTTT; cdr3_aa: CASNLDGGTQQPQHF
d_call: NA; j_call: TRBJ2-7; clone_size: NA; v_call: TRBV20-1; cdr3_nt: TGCAGTGCTAAACGGACAGGGACTAGGAGCTCCTACGAGCAGTACTTC; cdr3_aa: CSAKRTGTRSSYEQYF
d_call: TRBD2; j_call: TRBJ2-7; clone_size: few; v_call: TRBV6-2/TRBV6-3; cdr3_nt: TGTGCCAGCACCCCCTACGGCCCCACGATGGGGCGGGGGGGCTACGAGCAGTACTTC; cdr3_aa: CASTPYGPTMGRGGYEQYF
d_call: NA; j_call: TRBJ2-3; clone_size: NA; v_call: TRBV7-2; cdr3_nt: TGTGCCAGCAGCTTAGCGGGACTCCACTACCCAGATACGCAGTATTTT; cdr3_aa: CASSLAGLHYPDTQYF
d_call: NA; j_call: TRBJ2-3; clone_size: NA; v_call: TRBV12-3/TRBV12-4; cdr3_nt: TGTGCCAGCACCCGGACAGATACGCAGTATTTT; cdr3_aa: CASTRTDTQYF
d_call: NA; j_call: TRBJ1-1; clone_size: NA; v_call: TRBV6-2/TRBV6-3; cdr3_nt: TGTGCCAGCAGCCGAGGGGGTGCGGCTAACACTGAAGCTTTCTTT; cdr3_aa: CASSRGGAANTEAFF
d_call: TRBD1; j_call: TRBJ1-1; clone_size: NA; v_call: TRBV7-9; cdr3_nt: TGTGCCAGCAGAGACAGGGAAAACACTGAAGCTTTCTTT; cdr3_aa: CASRDRENTEAFF
d_call: TRBD1; j_call: TRBJ2-7; clone_size: NA; v_call: TRBV4-1; cdr3_nt: TGCGCCAGCAGCCATCCTCAGGGGACAGGAGGCTACGAGCAGTACTTC; cdr3_aa: CASSHPQGTGGYEQYF
d_call: NA; j_call: TRBJ1-2; clone_size: NA; v_call: TRBV7-2; cdr3_nt: TGTGCCAGCAGCTACCGGACGAGCGTCTATGGCTACACCTTC; cdr3_aa: CASSYRTSVYGYTF
d_call: NA; j_call: TRBJ1-3; clone_size: NA; v_call: TRBV29-1; cdr3_nt: TGCAGCGTTGGAGGGATTGGAAACACCATATATTTT; cdr3_aa: CSVGGIGNTIYF
d_call: TRBD1; j_call: TRBJ1-5; clone_size: NA; v_call: TRBV28; cdr3_nt: TGTGCCAGCAGCGCGGGACAGCAAACGGAGCCCCAGCATTTT; cdr3_aa: CASSAGQQTEPQHF
d_call: NA; j_call: TRBJ2-2; clone_size: NA; v_call: TRBV9; cdr3_nt: TGTGCCAGCAGCGTATGGAGCCACGGGGAGCTGTTTTTT; cdr3_aa: CASSVWSHGELFF
d_call: NA; j_call: TRBJ2-5; clone_size: NA; v_call: TRBV5-1; cdr3_nt: TGCGCCAGCAGCCCCCGGAGGGGGGCCACAGGAGAGACCCAGTACTTC; cdr3_aa: CASSPRRGATGETQYF
d_call: TRBD1; j_call: TRBJ2-1; clone_size: NA; v_call: TRBV14; cdr3_nt: TGTGCCAGCAGCCAGACCAGGGGGAATGAGCAGTTCTTC; cdr3_aa: CASSQTRGNEQFF
d_call: NA; j_call: TRBJ1-6; clone_size: NA; v_call: TRBV9; cdr3_nt: TGTGCCAGCAGCGTAGGAAGCCGGGAATCACCCCTCCACTTT; cdr3_aa: CASSVGSRESPLHF
d_call: TRBD1; j_call: TRBJ1-6; clone_size: few; v_call: TRBV25-1; cdr3_nt: TGTGCCAGCAGTGGGCCCCGACAGGGGAAGTTAGGATCACCCCTCCACTTT; cdr3_aa: CASSGPRQGKLGSPLHF
d_call: TRBD2; j_call: TRBJ2-3; clone_size: many; v_call: TRBV7-3; cdr3_nt: TGTGCCAGCAGCCTAAGCGGGGGCAAAACAGATACGCAGTATTTT; cdr3_aa: CASSLSGGKTDTQYF